These T cell receptor beta chains were read from a single sample in a study of chemoradiotherapy in HPV16-positive cancers. The data were produced by immunoSEQ multiplex PCR, yet TCRdb's version contains in-frame clones alone and is incomplete. This sample has about 68,000 clones; around nine tenths occur once, and the top ten carry 4% to 5%. The material sequenced was blood, taken from a patient who underwent chemoradiotherapy. These receptors came from a human donor with HPV-associated anogenital cancer. Each CDR3 is given with its conserved first and last residue. D genes are given only for firm matches. For some rows the clone size is stated as once, few or many, or as a class when expanded; others skip it.

clone_size,j_call,d_call,v_call,cdr3_nt,cdr3_aa
.,TRBJ1-4,.,TRBV19,TGTGCCAGTAGTATAGAACAGAGTCCTAATGAAAAACTGTTTTTT,CASSIEQSPNEKLFF
.,TRBJ2-7,TRBD1,TRBV5-1,TGCGCCAGCAGCTTGGATCCCTTGCGACAGGGGCACTACGAGCAGTACTTC,CASSLDPLRQGHYEQYF
.,TRBJ2-2,TRBD2,TRBV18,TGTGCCAGCTCACCAAAACTAGCGGGAGCGACCGGGGAGCTGTTTTTT,CASSPKLAGATGELFF
.,TRBJ2-7,.,TRBV25-1,TGTGCCAGCAGCCAGAGCTCCTACGAGCAGTACTTC,CASSQSSYEQYF
.,TRBJ1-4,.,TRBV6-5,TGTGCCAGCAGTAAGACCCATAAGGAAAAACTGTTTTTT,CASSKTHKEKLFF
.,TRBJ2-3,TRBD2,TRBV5-1,TGCGCCAGCAGCTTGGCCGCGGGGGTGGATACGCAGTATTTT,CASSLAAGVDTQYF
.,TRBJ2-7,.,TRBV30,TGTGCCTGGAGTGTCGGGCAGGGCTACGAGCAGTACTTC,CAWSVGQGYEQYF
.,TRBJ2-7,TRBD2,TRBV7-9,TGTGCCAGCAGCCCGGGACTAGCGGGAGACTCCTACGAGCAGTACTTC,CASSPGLAGDSYEQYF
.,TRBJ2-3,TRBD2,TRBV5-1,TGCGCCAGCAGCTTAGGACTAGCGGGGGTTACGCAGTATTTT,CASSLGLAGVTQYF
few,TRBJ1-4,.,TRBV1,TGCACCCCAGACTATGAAAAACTGTTTTTT,CTPDYEKLFF
.,TRBJ2-4,TRBD2,TRBV27,TGTGCCAGCAGTTTATTTGCGGGGGGAGCCAAAAACATTCAGTACTTC,CASSLFAGGAKNIQYF
.,TRBJ1-2,.,TRBV5-1,TGCGCCAGCAGCTTTAGCCCTGACGCCCTGGGGGAAGGCTACACCTTC,CASSFSPDALGEGYTF